These 22 T cell receptor beta chains were sequenced from one sample in a study of PD-1 blockade in classical Hodgkin lymphoma (dated by TCRdb to 2018 to 2021). The meaning of the sample's time point label: newly diagnosed, previously untreated cHL patient sample. Libraries came from the immunoSEQ multiplex PCR assay. As stored in TCRdb, this immuneACCESS dataset retains in-frame rearrangements with V and J assigned. A fraction of the clones does not appear; measured against another copy, unresolved V genes explain less than half of the discrepancy, and the remainder lacks a known reason. In this sample the table shows tens of thousands of clones, roughly 94% of which occur a single time. The top ten clones comprise approximately 4% of the sample. The specimen was peripheral blood mononuclear cells (PBMCs). These receptors came from a human donor with classical Hodgkin lymphoma.

This clone showed up just a few times. The V and J genes are TRBV5-4 and TRBJ2-3; D remains unclear. Trimming shortened V by 0 bases and J by 6 bases, and 8 bases separated the two germline ends. The CDR3 consists of 13 residues. Germline V lookup: CDR1 SGHNT, CDR2 YYREEE (reference sequence). Here the CDR3 reads CASSLVPVDTQYF. CDR3 nucleotides: TGTGCCAGCAGCTTGGTCCCGGTTGATACGCAGTATTTT.

V and J are TRBV9 and TRBJ2-6; 10 bases align to TRBD1. Looked up from germline, CDR1 is SGDLS and CDR2 is YYNGEE. Trimming removed 1 base from V and 1 base from J; junction bases left unmatched: 5. CDR3 length: 18 residues. CDR3 nucleotide sequence: TGTGCCAGCAGCGTAAGCCGGGACAGGGGTTCTGGGGCCAACGTCCTGACTTTC. It encodes CASSVSRDRGSGANVLTF.

This chain connects TRBV6-6 to TRBJ1-1, with a possible D match to TRBD1 (5 bases). This CDR3 has 14 residues. Trimming took off 7 bases at V and 0 bases at J, with 12 bases between the two ends. From germline, CDR1 is MNHNY and CDR2 SVGAGI (reference sequence). In DNA form, the CDR3 reads TGTGCCAGCACTACCGGGACTTTGAACACTGAAGCTTTCTTT. As protein: CASTTGTLNTEAFF.

The gene calls are TRBV7-3 and TRBJ2-2, with D perhaps matching TRBD1 (6 bases). V dropped 0 bases and J dropped 5 bases, with 7 bases sitting between them. CDR1 is SGHTA, CDR2 FQGTGA, per germline. The CDR3 is made up of 14 amino acids. This CDR3 is CASSLTGTTGELFF. The CDR3, as DNA: TGTGCCAGCAGCTTAACGGGGACAACCGGGGAGCTGTTTTTT.

The chain is built from TRBV5-4 and TRBJ1-4; D is ambiguous. The CDR3 covers 15 residues. V lost 0 bases to trimming and J lost 7 bases, with 13 bases between them. CDR1 is SGHNT, CDR2 YYREEE, per germline (reference sequence). The DNA of the CDR3 is TGTGCCAGCAGCTTGGGGGTAGGGATAGCTGAAAAACTGTTTTTT. Translating it yields CASSLGVGIAEKLFF.

The rearrangement joins TRBV5-4 to TRBJ2-7; 13 bases fit TRBD2. With V trimmed by 2 bases and J by 5 bases, 4 bases remained unmatched. This CDR3 spans 15 amino acids. Germline-derived CDR1 and CDR2 are SGHNT and YYREEE (reference sequence). The chain's CDR3 is CASSLGLAGVHEQYF. In DNA form, the CDR3 reads TGTGCCAGCAGCTTAGGACTAGCGGGAGTCCACGAGCAGTACTTC. The full variable domain, with the rest looked up from reference TRBV5-4 and TRBJ2-7, is ETGVTQSPTHLIKTRGQQVTLRCSSQSGHNTVSWYQQALGQGPQFIFQYYREEENGRGNFPPRFSGLQFPNYSSELNVNALELDDSALYLCASSLGLAGVHEQYFGPGTRLTVT.

The chain recombines TRBV28 with TRBJ1-5; maybe TRBD1 (6 bases). This CDR3 spans 19 amino acids. V gave up 5 bases and J gave up 5 bases, with 28 bases separating them. CDR1 MDHEN and CDR2 SYDVKM come from the germline V gene. The CDR3 here is CASSAPQQGPEWSYQPQHF. The CDR3 bases are TGTGCCAGCAGTGCGCCCCAACAGGGCCCCGAGTGGTCTTATCAGCCCCAGCATTTT.

This clone has just a few counts. The V and J genes are TRBV6-4 and TRBJ2-1; 11 nucleotides agree with TRBD2. From germline, CDR1 is MRHNA and CDR2 SNTAGT. CDR3 length: 15 amino acids. V gave up 3 bases and J gave up 6 bases; unmatched junction bases: 4. The CDR3 protein is CASSELAGAPNEQFF. In DNA, the CDR3 is TGTGCCAGCAGTGAACTAGCGGGAGCCCCCAATGAGCAGTTCTTC.

The chain combines TRBV7-2 with TRBJ1-1; no definite D call. The CDR3 contains 13 residues. With 4 bases removed from V and 4 bases from J, the gap between germline ends came to 10 bases. CDR1 and CDR2 from the germline V gene are SGHTA and FQGNSA. CDR3 DNA sequence: TGTGCCAGCAGCTCCGATAGAGTCACTGAAGCTTTCTTT. Protein: CASSSDRVTEAFF.

The chain uses TRBV7-2 and TRBJ2-1; tentative D call: TRBD1 (6 bases). The CDR3 loop spans 15 amino acids. The germline gives CDR1 SGHTA, CDR2 FQGNSA. Trimming stripped 1 base from V and 3 bases from J, with 10 bases between. The CDR3 nucleotides are TGTGCCAGCAGCTTAGAGGGGGTGTTCTACAATGAGCAGTTCTTC. Its translation is CASSLEGVFYNEQFF.

The chain uses TRBV27 and TRBJ2-1, with 9 nucleotides matching TRBD2. V shed 5 bases and J 1 base; nucleotides not matched to a gene: 9. CDR1 is MNHEY, CDR2 SMNVEV, per germline (reference sequence). This CDR3 is built from 17 residues. The CDR3 nucleotides read TGTGCCAGCAGTCCCCCGACTAGCGGACGATCCTACAATGAGCAGTTCTTC. Translated, it gives CASSPPTSGRSYNEQFF.

The rearrangement uses TRBV19 and TRBJ1-1, with a tentative D call TRBD1 (5 bases). Deletions cut 7 bases from V and 1 base from J, with 22 bases between. CDR1 and CDR2 (germline): LNHDA, SQIVND (reference sequence). The CDR3 covers 17 residues. The CDR3 here is CASIPPPNGAGNTEAFF. In DNA, the CDR3 is TGTGCCAGTATCCCGCCCCCCAACGGGGCGGGGAACACTGAAGCTTTCTTT. Supplemented by reference TRBV19 and TRBJ1-1, the full variable domain reads DGGITQSPKYLFRKEGQNVTLSCEQNLNHDAMYWYRQDPGQGLRLIYYSQIVNDFQKGDIAEGYSVSREKKESFPLTVTSAQKNPTAFYLCASIPPPNGAGNTEAFFGQGTRLTVV.

The rearrangement links TRBV5-4 to TRBJ1-4, with D possibly being TRBD1 (5 bases). V was cut by 0 bases and J by 7 bases, with 16 bases left in between. The germline V gene encodes CDR1 SGHNT and CDR2 YYREEE (reference sequence). The CDR3 loop spans 16 amino acids. CDR3 loop: CASSLARQGQGEKLFF. In DNA, the CDR3 is TGTGCCAGCAGCTTGGCCAGGCAGGGCCAGGGTGAAAAACTGTTTTTT.

The V and J genes are TRBV6-5 and TRBJ2-3; D possibly corresponds to TRBD2 (6 bases). The V end was cut by 0 bases, the J end by 2 bases, with 12 bases between. This CDR3 comprises 16 residues. The germline CDR1 and CDR2 sequences are MNHEY and SVGAGI. The CDR3 region is CASSYSPGLSTDTQYF. The CDR3 nucleotides read TGTGCCAGCAGTTACTCCCCGGGACTGTCCACAGATACGCAGTATTTT.

The rearrangement joins TRBV5-1 to TRBJ2-7; 8 bases are a match to TRBD2. V lost 0 bases to trimming and J lost 1 base; unmatched junction nucleotides: 6. The CDR3 is 16 amino acids. The germline V gene has CDR1 SGHRS and CDR2 YFSETQ. The CDR3 bases are TGCGCCAGCAGCTTGGCCACCAGCGGGGGATCCTACGAGCAGTACTTC. Translated: CASSLATSGGSYEQYF.

The chain joins TRBV7-9 to TRBJ1-4; D is possibly TRBD1 (6 bases). Trimming cost V 5 bases and J 10 bases, with 17 bases left between them. CDR3 length equals 14 residues. Germline V CDR1 and CDR2: SEHNR, FQNEAQ (reference sequence). For the CDR3, the DNA is TGTGCCAGCAGCGCCGACAGGCCGAGGATAAAACTGTTTTTT. This translates into CASSADRPRIKLFF.

J is TRBJ2-1 and V is TRBV5-5; the D is unclear. V was clipped by 0 bases and J by 4 bases, with 5 bases between them. The CDR3 has 13 amino acids. Per the germline V gene, CDR1 is SGHKS and CDR2 is YYEKEE (reference sequence). The CDR3 DNA sequence: TGTGCCAGCAGCTTGGGGGGTTACAATGAGCAGTTCTTC. Its translation: CASSLGGYNEQFF.

The chain employs TRBV9 and TRBJ1-5; D not resolved. Trimming removed 6 bases at V and 5 bases at J, with 15 bases between. From germline, CDR1 is SGDLS and CDR2 YYNGEE. The CDR3 extends over 14 amino acids. CDR3 coding DNA: TGTGCCAGCACGAGATCGGACGCCGATCAGCCCCAGCATTTT. The encoded protein is CASTRSDADQPQHF.

The chain has TRBV9 and TRBJ2-3; D gene unclear. Trimming took off 5 bases at V and 4 bases at J, with 8 bases between the two ends. The CDR3 extends over 12 amino acids. Germline-derived CDR1 and CDR2 are SGDLS and YYNGEE. As DNA, the CDR3 is TGTGCCAGCAGTTCAAACGCAGATACGCAGTATTTT. Amino acid sequence: CASSSNADTQYF.

This chain links TRBV5-4 with TRBJ2-7; 8 bases map to TRBD1. Losses at the gene ends were 4 bases for V and 3 bases for J; bases not matched to a gene: 12. From germline, CDR1 is SGHNT and CDR2 YYREEE (reference sequence). This CDR3 has 16 amino acids. The chain's CDR3 is CASSRPGGSPGYEQYF. The CDR3, as DNA: TGTGCCAGCAGCCGTCCAGGGGGCTCCCCGGGCTACGAGCAGTACTTC.

This sequence joins TRBV9 and TRBJ2-1; D is undetermined. The CDR3 extends over 16 amino acids. V gave up 0 bases and J gave up 0 bases, with 10 bases separating them. Germline CDR1 SGDLS, CDR2 YYNGEE. CDR3 in amino acids: CASSVGTASSYNEQFF. The DNA of the CDR3 is TGTGCCAGCAGCGTAGGGACCGCCAGCTCCTACAATGAGCAGTTCTTC.

This clone was detected only once. The V gene is TRBV30, the J gene TRBJ1-2; the D gene is possibly TRBD1 (5 bases). The CDR3 is 15 amino acids. Germline V lookup: CDR1 GTSNPN, CDR2 SVGIG (reference sequence). The ends were cut back, 2 bases at V and 2 bases at J, with 15 bases in the middle. CDR3 in amino acids: CAWSPGRGSNYGYTF. CDR3 nucleotide sequence: TGTGCCTGGAGTCCGGGGCGGGGTTCCAACTATGGCTACACCTTC.